A single sample is the source of the 3 T cell receptor beta chains below, sequenced in a study of Ad26.COV2.S vaccination and SARS-CoV-2 variants (dated by TCRdb to about 2021). The treatment or condition label corresponds to: 15 to 20 received Ad26.COV2.S at low or high dose, single or two shots; about 5 received placebo; per-sample allocation not given. For vaccine and placebo recipients, the sequenced repertoires came from samples collected on day 63 after the first injection. Library preparation used the immunoSEQ multiplex PCR assay. What TCRdb holds here is the immuneACCESS table cut down to in-frame rearrangements. Part of the clones is not present; checked against another copy, under half of the missing clones reflect an unresolved V gene, and the others are unexplained. Recorded for this sample are about 680,000 clones; about 90% of them occurred a single time. The top ten constitute roughly 1.5% of the sample.

The sequenced sample was peripheral blood, obtained in a trial of Ad26.COV2.S vaccine versus placebo. The origin of the receptors is a person aged 18 to 65 who received the Ad26.COV2.S COVID-19 vaccine or a placebo.

This sequence joins TRBV3-1 (or the pseudogene TRBV3-2) and TRBJ2-7, with TRBD1 matching over 10 bases. The germline V gene encodes CDR1 LGHDT and CDR2 YNNKEL (reference sequence). The CDR3 has 14 amino acids. Trimming took 4 bases from V and 6 from J; bases not matched to a gene: 6. The CDR3: CASSRDRGEREQYF. As DNA, the CDR3 is TGTGCCAGCAGCCGGGACAGGGGAGAACGCGAGCAGTACTTC.

V and J are TRBV11-2 and TRBJ2-2; the match to TRBD1 covers 7 bases. The CDR3 sequence is 14 residues long. Germline trimming cut 6 bases from V and 6 bases from J; bases unmatched to any gene: 7. Germline CDR1 is SGHAT and CDR2 is FQNNGV. CDR3 sequence reads: CASRLYRGAGELFF. In DNA, the CDR3 is TGTGCCAGCAGACTATACAGGGGCGCCGGGGAGCTGTTTTTT.

This chain joins TRBV2 and TRBJ1-5, with D unresolved. Germline V CDR1 and CDR2: SNHLY, FYNNEI. There are 14 residues in the CDR3. V was shortened by 5 bases and J by 1 base, with 9 bases between the two germline ends. The DNA for the CDR3 is TGTGCCAGCAGTCAAGAGGGCAGCAATCAGCCCCAGCATTTT. It yields the protein CASSQEGSNQPQHF.